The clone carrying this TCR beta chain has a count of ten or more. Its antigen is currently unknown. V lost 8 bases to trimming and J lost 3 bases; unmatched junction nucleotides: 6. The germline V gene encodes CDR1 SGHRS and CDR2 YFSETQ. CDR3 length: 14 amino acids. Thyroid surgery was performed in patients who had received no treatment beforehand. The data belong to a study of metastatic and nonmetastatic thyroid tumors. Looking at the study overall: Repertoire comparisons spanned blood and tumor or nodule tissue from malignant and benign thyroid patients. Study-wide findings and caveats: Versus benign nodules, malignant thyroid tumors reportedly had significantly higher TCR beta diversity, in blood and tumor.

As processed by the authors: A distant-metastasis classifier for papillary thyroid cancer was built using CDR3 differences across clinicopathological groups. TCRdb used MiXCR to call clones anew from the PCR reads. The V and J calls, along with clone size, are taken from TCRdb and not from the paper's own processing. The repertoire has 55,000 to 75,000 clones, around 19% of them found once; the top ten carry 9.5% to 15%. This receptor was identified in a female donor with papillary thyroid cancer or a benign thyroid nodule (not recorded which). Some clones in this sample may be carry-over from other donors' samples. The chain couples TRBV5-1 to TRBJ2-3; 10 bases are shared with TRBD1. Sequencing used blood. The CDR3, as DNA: TGCGCCAGTGAACCGGGACAGGGGACAGATACGCAGTATTTT. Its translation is CASEPGQGTDTQYF.